One sample yielded the 30 T cell receptor beta chains listed below, sequenced in a study of T cells in tumors after PD-1 blockade. Using immunoSEQ multiplex PCR, the repertoire was profiled, and TCRdb retains in-frame clones only, with some absent. The sample has fewer than 50,000 clones, approximately 84% seen once. The sequencing here drew on PBMCs, taken before anti-PD-1 treatment. These receptors were taken from a human donor with basal cell carcinoma.

The genes are TRBV6-6 and TRBJ2-1; 11 bases agree with TRBD1. V shed 7 bases, J shed 3 bases, and the junction held 8 bases outside the gene matches. The CDR3 covers 16 residues. CDR1 is MNHNY and CDR2 is SVGAGI in the germline V gene (reference sequence). CDR3 bases: TGTGCCAGCATGGCCGGGACAGGGGGTTTCTACAATGAGCAGTTCTTC. Translating it yields CASMAGTGGFYNEQFF.

The rearrangement joins TRBV19 to TRBJ2-3, with 11 bases identical to TRBD2. Trimming removed 9 bases from V and 0 bases from J; junction bases left unmatched: 8. The germline CDR1 and CDR2 sequences are LNHDA and SQIVND (reference sequence). The CDR3 sequence is 16 residues long. CDR3 sequence (DNA): TGTGCCAGCGGGCTAGCGGGGGGCACTAGCACAGATACGCAGTATTTT. As protein: CASGLAGGTSTDTQYF. Full variable domain (missing parts from reference TRBV19 and TRBJ2-3): DGGITQSPKYLFRKEGQNVTLSCEQNLNHDAMYWYRQDPGQGLRLIYYSQIVNDFQKGDIAEGYSVSREKKESFPLTVTSAQKNPTAFYLCASGLAGGTSTDTQYFGPGTRLTVL.

This chain uses TRBV28 with TRBJ1-5; D may be TRBD1 (5 bases). The germline CDR1 and CDR2 sequences are MDHEN and SYDVKM. V lost 5 bases, J lost 3 bases, and 17 bases lay in between. There are 16 residues in the CDR3. CDR3 nucleotide sequence: TGTGCCAGCAGTCCTACCGGGGCGGTATCCAATCAGCCCCAGCATTTT. It is translated as CASSPTGAVSNQPQHF.

This clone was picked up one time. This chain connects TRBV10-2 to TRBJ1-5; 7 bases map to TRBD1. With V trimmed by 8 bases and J by 2 bases, 3 bases remained unmatched. Germline values: CDR1 WSHSY, CDR2 SAAADI. The CDR3 extends over 13 amino acids. CDR3 coding DNA: TGCGCCAGCCGGGACAGTCGCAATCAGCCCCAGCATTTT. This encodes CASRDSRNQPQHF.

This clone occurred once. The V and J genes are TRBV30 and TRBJ2-1; D remains ambiguous. V lost 2 bases, J lost 0 bases, and 14 bases lay in between. Germline V gene sequence: CDR1 GTSNPN, CDR2 SVGIG (reference sequence). CDR3 length equals 16 residues. The CDR3 sequence is CAWSREASSSYNEQFF. CDR3 nucleotide sequence: TGTGCCTGGAGTCGTGAAGCTTCGAGCTCCTACAATGAGCAGTTCTTC.

The genes are TRBV19 and TRBJ1-5; 9 positions agree with TRBD1. The CDR3 consists of 14 residues. V was pared by 5 bases and J by 5 bases, with 4 bases of the junction left unmatched. Germline V lookup: CDR1 LNHDA, CDR2 SQIVND (reference sequence). The CDR3 loop reads CASSSRQGDQPQHF. The CDR3 bases are TGTGCCAGTAGTTCCCGACAGGGGGATCAGCCCCAGCATTTT.

The chain combines TRBV7-6 with TRBJ1-4; D call uncertain. The length of the CDR3 is 16 residues. V was trimmed by 1 base and J by 7 bases, leaving 16 bases between them. The V gene's germline CDR1 is SGHVS and CDR2 FNYEAQ. CDR3 sequence (DNA): TGTGCCAGCAGCTTAGAGAAGGGCAGCCTCTTTGAAAAACTGTTTTTT. The encoded protein is CASSLEKGSLFEKLFF.

The sample holds one count of this clone. This chain uses TRBV7-2 with TRBJ1-2; D unclear. Germline values: CDR1 SGHTA, CDR2 FQGNSA. V lost 1 base and J 2 bases, leaving 11 bases between the germline ends. The CDR3 consists of 15 residues. The CDR3 DNA is TGTGCCAGCAGCTTAGTGTCGGGATCCAACTATGGCTACACCTTC. Its protein product is CASSLVSGSNYGYTF.

This clone has a handful of counts. This chain connects TRBV5-4 to TRBJ1-4, with 9 positions matching TRBD1. The germline V gene encodes CDR1 SGHNT and CDR2 YYREEE (reference sequence). V gave up 0 bases and J gave up 7 bases; unmatched junction bases: 4. CDR3 size: 15 residues. CDR3 sequence: CASSLGDRGTEKLFF. In DNA, the CDR3 is TGTGCCAGCAGCTTGGGAGACAGGGGGACTGAAAAACTGTTTTTT.

V is TRBV6-4 and J is TRBJ1-1; D is undetermined. The CDR3 loop spans 14 amino acids. Germline loops: CDR1 MRHNA, CDR2 SNTAGT. V was cut by 4 bases and J by 1 base, with 10 bases left in between. The CDR3 coding sequence is TGTGCCAGCAGTGTATTCTCAGGGAACACTGAAGCTTTCTTT. It translates to CASSVFSGNTEAFF.

This clone appeared a few times. The chain uses TRBV6-2 or TRBV6-3 and TRBJ2-1; 15 bases fit TRBD2. Germline V gives CDR1 MNHEY, CDR2 SVGEGT. J gave up 10 bases and V 7 bases, and 11 bases lay outside the gene matches. The CDR3 is made up of 16 amino acids. The CDR3 DNA is TGTGCCAGCACCCCACCCGGGACTAGCGGGGGGAGGGAGCAGTTCTTC. Protein product: CASTPPGTSGGREQFF.

V is TRBV6-5 and J is TRBJ1-1; a possible D gene is TRBD1 (6 bases). The CDR3 totals 14 residues. Per the germline V gene, CDR1 is MNHEY and CDR2 is SVGAGI. V was shortened by 8 bases and J by 1 base, with 14 bases between the two germline ends. The CDR3 nucleotides read TGTGCCAGCGCGTGGGGGCGAAGGAACACTGAAGCTTTCTTT. Translated, it gives CASAWGRRNTEAFF.

In DNA, the CDR3 is TGTGCCAGCAGCTTAGCGGCAGGTTCGACAGATACGCAGTATTTT. Translation: CASSLAAGSTDTQYF. The V gene is TRBV7-6, the J gene TRBJ2-3; no definite D call. Germline V gene data show CDR1 as SGHVS and CDR2 as FNYEAQ. The V end lost 0 bases, the J end lost 3 bases, and 10 bases lay between the germline ends. The CDR3 contains 15 residues.

The J gene is TRBJ2-7, the V gene TRBV15; the match to TRBD1 covers 8 bases. Germline V lookup: CDR1 LNHNV, CDR2 YYDKDF (reference sequence). The J segment lost 3 bases and the V segment lost 5 bases, leaving 9 bases of the junction unmatched. CDR3 length equals 15 residues. Here the CDR3 reads CATSWKPGGGYEQYF. The CDR3 DNA sequence: TGTGCCACCAGCTGGAAACCAGGGGGCGGCTACGAGCAGTACTTC.

This chain uses TRBV19 with TRBJ2-3; 10 bases map to TRBD1. The CDR3 extends over 15 amino acids. Germline CDR1 and CDR2: LNHDA and SQIVND (reference sequence). Unmatched junction bases numbered 6, after V lost 5 bases and J lost 4 bases. The CDR3 loop reads CASSFRDRGSDTQYF. CDR3 sequence (DNA): TGTGCCAGTAGTTTCCGGGACAGGGGCTCAGATACGCAGTATTTT. The whole variable domain, remainder taken from reference TRBV19 and TRBJ2-3, is DGGITQSPKYLFRKEGQNVTLSCEQNLNHDAMYWYRQDPGQGLRLIYYSQIVNDFQKGDIAEGYSVSREKKESFPLTVTSAQKNPTAFYLCASSFRDRGSDTQYFGPGTRLTVL.

The chain recombines TRBV6-1 with TRBJ1-1, with 10 bases identical to TRBD1. The CDR3 is 13 residues long. Per the germline V gene, CDR1 is MNHNS and CDR2 is SASEGT. J was trimmed by 10 bases and V by 1 base; bases with no gene match: 3. CDR3 residues: CASSEGGQGVAFF. CDR3 sequence (DNA): TGTGCCAGCAGTGAAGGAGGACAGGGGGTAGCTTTCTTT.

DNA for the CDR3: TGCGCCAGCAGCTTGGTGGGAGCCGATGAAAAACTGTTTTTT. Its protein is CASSLVGADEKLFF. This chain links TRBV5-1 with TRBJ1-4; D unresolved. Germline V lookup: CDR1 SGHRS, CDR2 YFSETQ. This CDR3 has 14 residues. V lost 0 bases and J lost 6, with 9 bases in between.

This chain links TRBV4-1 with TRBJ2-5, with a possible D match to TRBD1 (6 bases). Between the trimmed V and J ends, which lost 4 bases and 5 bases, there was a span of 11 bases. The CDR3 has 13 amino acids. Germline V CDR1 and CDR2: MGHRA, YSYEKL. In DNA, the CDR3 is TGCGCCAGCAGCCCGTTTAGGGGGGAGACCCAGTACTTC. Protein sequence: CASSPFRGETQYF.

V gene TRBV5-1 combines with J gene TRBJ1-3, with D tentatively TRBD1 (5 bases). The CDR3 runs 16 residues. Deletions cut 0 bases from V and 0 bases from J, with 10 bases between. Germline values: CDR1 SGHRS, CDR2 YFSETQ. The CDR3 here is CASSLDGGTSGNTIYF. For the CDR3, the DNA is TGCGCCAGCAGCTTGGATGGCGGGACCTCTGGAAACACCATATATTTT.

J is TRBJ1-3 and V is TRBV1. TRBV1 is a documented pseudogene. This CDR3 has 20 amino acids. The CDR3 is CTSSQYHPDRLPTRGNTIYF. The CDR3 coding sequence is TGCACCAGCAGCCAATACCACCCCGATAGACTGCCGACTCGTGGAAACACCATATATTTT.

In its sample, this clone was seen once. This chain links TRBV30 with TRBJ1-5; no clear D. CDR1 GTSNPN and CDR2 SVGIG come from the germline V gene (reference sequence). The CDR3 consists of 16 residues. V lost 3 bases and J 0 bases, leaving 15 bases between the germline ends. Here the CDR3 reads CAWSPLGLTSNQPQHF. The CDR3 bases are TGTGCCTGGAGCCCCCTCGGTCTTACTAGCAATCAGCCCCAGCATTTT.

V gene TRBV4-1 combines with J gene TRBJ2-7; a possible D gene is TRBD1 (6 bases). Trimming pared 4 bases from V and 1 base from J, leaving 17 bases between. This CDR3 contains 16 residues. CDR1 and CDR2 from the germline V gene are MGHRA and YSYEKL. In DNA form, the CDR3 reads TGCGCCAGCAGCCCCCGGACAGAGCGAAGGTCCTACGAGCAGTACTTC. It yields the protein CASSPRTERRSYEQYF.

The V and J genes are TRBV15 and TRBJ2-7, with TRBD1 as a possible D gene (6 bases). From germline, CDR1 is LNHNV and CDR2 YYDKDF (reference sequence). The CDR3 length is 13 residues. V lost 3 bases to trimming and J lost 4 bases, with 10 bases between them. CDR3 DNA sequence: TGTGCCACCAGCAGGGACAGACAATACGAGCAGTACTTC. This gives the protein CATSRDRQYEQYF.

The CDR3 is CASSMKGSTDTQYF. The CDR3 DNA reads as TGTGCCAGTAGTATGAAGGGTAGCACAGATACGCAGTATTTT. The chain recombines TRBV19 with TRBJ2-3, with unresolved D. CDR3 length: 14 residues. V lost 3 bases to trimming and J lost 0 bases, with 7 bases between them. CDR1 LNHDA and CDR2 SQIVND come from the germline V gene (reference sequence).

The chain recombines TRBV3-1 (or the pseudogene TRBV3-2) with TRBJ2-2; no clear D. Per germline, CDR1 LGHDT and CDR2 YNNKEL (reference sequence). This CDR3 has 16 residues. V gave up 4 bases and J gave up 4 bases, with 16 bases separating them. For the CDR3, the DNA is TGTGCCAGCAGCCTCCGTGAGACCCAGTTCACCGGGGAGCTGTTTTTT. This codes for CASSLRETQFTGELFF.

CDR3 nucleotides: TGTGCCAGCAGGCGGGTAGCGGGACTCAAAAACATTCAGTACTTC. This translates into CASRRVAGLKNIQYF. V gene TRBV2 combines with J gene TRBJ2-4; TRBD2 aligns across 8 bases. Losses at the gene ends were 6 bases for V and 3 bases for J; bases not matched to a gene: 7. Per the germline V gene, CDR1 is SNHLY and CDR2 is FYNNEI. This CDR3 is built from 15 residues.

V is TRBV7-8 and J is TRBJ1-2; 8 nucleotides align to TRBD1. The CDR3 has 13 amino acids. Germline loops: CDR1 SGHVS, CDR2 FQNEAQ. The V and J ends lost 3 bases and 5 bases, in that order; junction bases with no gene match: 2. CDR3 loop: CASSFRTGYGYTF. Here the CDR3 DNA reads TGTGCCAGCAGCTTTAGGACAGGGTATGGCTACACCTTC. The full variable domain, with the rest looked up from reference TRBV7-8 and TRBJ1-2, is GAGVSQSPRYKVAKRGQDVALRCDPISGHVSLFWYQQALGQGPEFLTYFQNEAQLDKSGLPSDRFFAERPEGSVSTLKIQRTQQEDSAVYLCASSFRTGYGYTFGSGTRLTVV.

V usage is TRBV5-1 and J usage is TRBJ2-7; possible D gene TRBD1, 6 bases. With 6 bases removed from V and 5 bases from J, the gap between germline ends came to 15 bases. The CDR3 runs 13 residues. Germline V gives CDR1 SGHRS, CDR2 YFSETQ. CDR3 in DNA: TGCGCCAGCAATCGGGACAATTTGGACGAGCAGTACTTC. This sequence encodes CASNRDNLDEQYF.

The chain combines TRBV10-3 with TRBJ1-6; TRBD1 matches 12 bases. In germline, CDR1 is ENHRY, CDR2 SYGVKD. The CDR3 is 17 amino acids. Losses at the gene ends were 4 bases for V and 10 bases for J; bases not matched to a gene: 11. The CDR3 reads CAISGTAGQGASSPLHF. The DNA of the CDR3 is TGTGCCATCAGTGGTACGGCGGGACAGGGGGCCTCATCACCCCTCCACTTT.

This clone was picked up a small number of times. At the DNA level, this CDR3 is encoded by other sequences in the same sample as well. The CDR3 region is CASSLGGGRIAEKLFF. In DNA form, the CDR3 reads TGTGCCAGCAGCTTAGGGGGGGGGCGAATTGCTGAAAAACTGTTTTTT. V gene TRBV7-6 combines with J gene TRBJ1-4, with TRBD1 as a possible D gene (6 bases). The CDR3 is 16 amino acids. Looked up from germline, CDR1 is SGHVS and CDR2 is FNYEAQ. The V end was cut by 1 base, the J end by 7 bases, with 16 bases between.